This TCR beta chain was recovered during a study of technical replicates of blood from a few donors. The CDR3 extends over 13 amino acids. The J segment lost 7 bases and the V segment lost 10 bases, leaving 8 bases of the junction unmatched. CDR1 is SNHLY, CDR2 FYNNEI, per germline. Libraries were prepared by immunoSEQ multiplex PCR; TCRdb keeps only in-frame clonotypes and omits some of them. The table lists tens of thousands of clones, 96% of them singletons, with about 0.34% in the top ten. The chain employs TRBV2 and TRBJ2-3, with 10 bases aligning to TRBD1. The clonotype was recovered from a human donor in good health. Sequenced input: T cells isolated from PBMCs. CDR3 region: CATRTGGTYTQYF. CDR3 bases: TGTGCCACCCGGACAGGGGGAACATATACGCAGTATTTT.